This entry describes one T cell receptor (beta chain). Method: immunoSEQ multiplex PCR; TCRdb's copy keeps in-frame clones and lacks some. The repertoire has under 95,000 clones, approximately 94% of them found once; the top ten carry 0.25%. This sample stems from a study of technical replicates of blood from several donors. The CDR3 loop spans 17 amino acids. CDR1 is SGHDT and CDR2 is YYEEEE in the germline V gene. V lost 2 bases and J lost 0; bases outside the gene matches: 7. The sequenced material came from T cells isolated from PBMCs. The TCR was taken from a human donor in good health. The rearrangement links TRBV5-6 to TRBJ2-2, with 7 bases lining up with TRBD1. The CDR3 is CASSFLYTGANTGELFF. The CDR3 DNA follows: TGTGCCAGCAGCTTTCTTTATACAGGGGCGAACACCGGGGAGCTGTTTTTT.